The subject of this entry is one T cell receptor (beta chain). Cohorts were determined from participant-reported clinical history. Produced via immunoSEQ multiplex PCR; TCRdb's table is partial and in-frame only. In the table there are more than 350,000 clones, about 88% of which are singletons. The data were obtained in a study of blood T cell repertoires in COVID-19. In the study overall: Samples of COVID-19 (acute and convalescent) were obtained from the United States, Italy and Spain.

The receptor comes from a woman in her late teens or twenties who had been exposed to COVID-19. Specimen: PBMCs or T cells enriched from blood (not recorded which).

In nucleotides, the CDR3 is TGCGCCAGCAGCCAAAATCCAGTAAGCGCTTCAGGGGACGAGCAGTACTTC. It yields the protein CASSQNPVSASGDEQYF. V gene TRBV4-1 combines with J gene TRBJ2-7, with D possibly being TRBD1 (6 bases). Germline CDR1 MGHRA, CDR2 YSYEKL. Trimming pared 2 bases from V and 5 bases from J, leaving 22 bases between. The CDR3 spans 17 residues.